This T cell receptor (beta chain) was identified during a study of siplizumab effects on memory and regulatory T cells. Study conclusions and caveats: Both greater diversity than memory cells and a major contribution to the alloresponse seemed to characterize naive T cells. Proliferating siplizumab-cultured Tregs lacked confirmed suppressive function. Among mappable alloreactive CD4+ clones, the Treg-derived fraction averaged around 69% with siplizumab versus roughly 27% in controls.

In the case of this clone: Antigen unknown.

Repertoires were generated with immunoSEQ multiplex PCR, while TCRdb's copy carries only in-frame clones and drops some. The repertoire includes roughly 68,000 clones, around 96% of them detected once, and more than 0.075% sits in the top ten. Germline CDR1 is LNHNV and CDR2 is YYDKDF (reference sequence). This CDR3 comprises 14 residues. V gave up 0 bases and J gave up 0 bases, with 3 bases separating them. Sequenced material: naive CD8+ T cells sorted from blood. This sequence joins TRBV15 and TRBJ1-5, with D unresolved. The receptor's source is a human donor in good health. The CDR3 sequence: CATSRDFSNQPQHF. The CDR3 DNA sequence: TGTGCCACCAGCAGAGATTTTAGCAATCAGCCCCAGCATTTT.